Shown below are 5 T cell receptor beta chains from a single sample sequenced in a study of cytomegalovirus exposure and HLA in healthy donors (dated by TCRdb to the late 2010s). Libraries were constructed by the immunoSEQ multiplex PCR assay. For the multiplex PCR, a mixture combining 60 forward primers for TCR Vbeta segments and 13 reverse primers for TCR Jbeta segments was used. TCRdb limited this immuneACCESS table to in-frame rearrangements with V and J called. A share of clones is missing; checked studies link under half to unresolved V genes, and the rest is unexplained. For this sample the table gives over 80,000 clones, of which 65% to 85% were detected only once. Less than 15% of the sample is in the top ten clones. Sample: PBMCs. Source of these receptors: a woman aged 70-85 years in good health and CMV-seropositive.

CDR3 DNA: TGTGCCAGCAGGCTGGACAGGATGAATTATGGCTACACCTTC. Translating it yields CASRLDRMNYGYTF. V usage is TRBV6-5 and J usage is TRBJ1-2; 7 nucleotides agree with TRBD1. The V segment lost 6 bases and the J segment 5 bases; nucleotides outside the gene matches: 9. The CDR3 spans 14 residues. Germline V gene lookup returns CDR1 MNHEY and CDR2 SVGAGI.

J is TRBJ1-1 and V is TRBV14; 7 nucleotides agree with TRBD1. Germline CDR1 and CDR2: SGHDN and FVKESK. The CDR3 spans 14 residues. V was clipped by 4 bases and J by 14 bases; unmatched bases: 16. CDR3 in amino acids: CASSPPPRQGPTFF. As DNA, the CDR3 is TGTGCCAGCAGCCCGCCCCCTCGACAGGGCCCAACCTTCTTT.

The chain's CDR3 is CASRRGGHQPQHF. The DNA for the CDR3 is TGTGCCAGCAGGAGGGGGGGGCATCAGCCCCAGCATTTT. This sequence joins TRBV27 and TRBJ1-5; the D gene is possibly TRBD1 (6 bases). The CDR3 covers 13 residues. V gave up 6 bases and J gave up 5 bases, with 11 bases separating them. Looked up from germline, CDR1 is MNHEY and CDR2 is SMNVEV (reference sequence).

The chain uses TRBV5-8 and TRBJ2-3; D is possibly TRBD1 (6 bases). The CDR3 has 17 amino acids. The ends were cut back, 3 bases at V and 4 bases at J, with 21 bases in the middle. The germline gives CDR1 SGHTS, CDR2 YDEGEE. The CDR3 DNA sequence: TGTGCCAGCAGCTCCGGGTCGTGGGGGCGCCTTTCAGATACGCAGTATTTT. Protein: CASSSGSWGRLSDTQYF.

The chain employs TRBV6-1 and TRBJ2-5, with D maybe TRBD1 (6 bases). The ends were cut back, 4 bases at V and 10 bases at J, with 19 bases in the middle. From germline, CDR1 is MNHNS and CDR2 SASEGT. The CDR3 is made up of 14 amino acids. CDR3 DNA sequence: TGTGCCAGCAGTGCCCACAGGGACAAGAGTGGCCAGTACTTC. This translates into CASSAHRDKSGQYF.